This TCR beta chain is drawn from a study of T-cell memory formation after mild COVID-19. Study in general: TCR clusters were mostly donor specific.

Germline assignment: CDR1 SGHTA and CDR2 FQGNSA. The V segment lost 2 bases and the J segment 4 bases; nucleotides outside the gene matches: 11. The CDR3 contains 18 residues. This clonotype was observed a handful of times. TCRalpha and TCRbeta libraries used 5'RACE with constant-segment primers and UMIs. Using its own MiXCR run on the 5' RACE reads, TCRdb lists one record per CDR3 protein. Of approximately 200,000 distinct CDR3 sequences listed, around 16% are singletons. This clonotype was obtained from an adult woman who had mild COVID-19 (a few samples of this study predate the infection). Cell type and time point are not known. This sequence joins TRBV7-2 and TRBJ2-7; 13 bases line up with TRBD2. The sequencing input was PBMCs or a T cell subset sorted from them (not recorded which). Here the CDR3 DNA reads TGTGCCAGCAGCTTAACCCGGGGACTAGCGGGAATGGGGTACGAGCAGTACTTC. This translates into CASSLTRGLAGMGYEQYF. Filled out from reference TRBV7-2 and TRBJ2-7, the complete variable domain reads GAGVSQSPSNKVTEKGKDVELRCDPISGHTALYWYRQSLGQGLEFLIYFQGNSAPDKSGLPSDRFSAERTGGSVSTLTIQRTQQEDSAVYLCASSLTRGLAGMGYEQYFGPGTRLTVT.